This paragraph covers one T cell receptor beta chain sequence. Its antigen is unidentified. Repertoires were generated with immunoSEQ multiplex PCR, while TCRdb's copy carries only in-frame clones and drops some. Of some 790,000 clones listed, 72% are singletons. This record comes from a study of shared clonotypes between healthy human individuals. The CDR3 loop spans 13 amino acids. V gave up 0 bases and J gave up 10 bases, with 10 bases separating them. The germline V gene has CDR1 SGHNT and CDR2 YENEEA. Overall study findings and caveats: Clonotype sharing among the donors was expected to vary with sequencing depth.

The sequenced material came from memory CD4+ T cells sorted from blood. The sample's subset: CD45RA-negative fraction. The receptor was derived from a woman in her 30s in good health. J is TRBJ2-1 and V is TRBV11-3; no definite D call. The CDR3 loop is CASSLDRSREQFF. The CDR3 nucleotides read TGTGCCAGCAGCTTAGATAGGAGCCGGGAGCAGTTCTTC.